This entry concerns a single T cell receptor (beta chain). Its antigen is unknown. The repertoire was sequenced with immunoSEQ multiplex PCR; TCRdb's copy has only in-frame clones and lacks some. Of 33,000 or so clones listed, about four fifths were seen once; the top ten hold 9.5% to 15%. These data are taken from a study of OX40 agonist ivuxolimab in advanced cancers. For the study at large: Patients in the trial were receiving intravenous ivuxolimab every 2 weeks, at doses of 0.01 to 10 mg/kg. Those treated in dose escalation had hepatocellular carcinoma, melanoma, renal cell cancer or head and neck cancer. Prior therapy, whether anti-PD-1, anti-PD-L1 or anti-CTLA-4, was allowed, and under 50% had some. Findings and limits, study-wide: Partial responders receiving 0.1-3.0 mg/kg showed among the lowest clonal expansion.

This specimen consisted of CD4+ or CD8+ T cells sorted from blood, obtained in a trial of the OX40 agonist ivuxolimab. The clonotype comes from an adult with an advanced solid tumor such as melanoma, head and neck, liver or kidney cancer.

Here the CDR3 reads CASSFAGITGELFF. The CDR3 bases are TGTGCCAGCAGCTTTGCAGGGATCACCGGGGAGCTGTTTTTT. The rearrangement uses TRBV5-5 and TRBJ2-2; a possible D gene is TRBD1 (5 bases). The CDR3 length is 14 residues. Looked up from germline, CDR1 is SGHKS and CDR2 is YYEKEE (reference sequence). V lost 2 bases and J 4 bases, leaving 9 bases between the germline ends.